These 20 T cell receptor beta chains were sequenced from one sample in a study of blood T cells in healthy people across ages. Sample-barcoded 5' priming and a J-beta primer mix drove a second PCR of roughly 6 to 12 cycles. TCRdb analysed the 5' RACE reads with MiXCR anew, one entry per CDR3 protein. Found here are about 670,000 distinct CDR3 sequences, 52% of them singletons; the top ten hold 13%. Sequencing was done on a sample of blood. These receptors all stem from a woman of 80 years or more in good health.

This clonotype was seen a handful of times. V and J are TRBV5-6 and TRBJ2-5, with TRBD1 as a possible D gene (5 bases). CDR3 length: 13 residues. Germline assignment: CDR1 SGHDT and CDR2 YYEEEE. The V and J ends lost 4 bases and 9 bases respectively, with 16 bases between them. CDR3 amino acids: CASSGASTKAQYF. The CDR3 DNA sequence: TGTGCCAGCAGCGGGGCGTCGACCAAGGCCCAGTACTTC. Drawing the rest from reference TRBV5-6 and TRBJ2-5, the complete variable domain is DAGVTQSPTHLIKTRGQQVTLRCSPKSGHDTVSWYQQALGQGPQFIFQYYEEEERQRGNFPDRFSGHQFPNYSSELNVNALLLGDSALYLCASSGASTKAQYFGPGTRLLVL.

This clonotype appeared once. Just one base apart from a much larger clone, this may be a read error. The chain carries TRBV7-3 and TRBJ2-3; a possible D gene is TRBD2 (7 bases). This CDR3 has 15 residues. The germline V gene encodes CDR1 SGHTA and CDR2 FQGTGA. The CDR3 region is CVSSLIGGGPDTQYF. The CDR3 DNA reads TGTGTCAGCAGCTTAATTGGGGGGGGCCCCGATACGCAGTATTTT.

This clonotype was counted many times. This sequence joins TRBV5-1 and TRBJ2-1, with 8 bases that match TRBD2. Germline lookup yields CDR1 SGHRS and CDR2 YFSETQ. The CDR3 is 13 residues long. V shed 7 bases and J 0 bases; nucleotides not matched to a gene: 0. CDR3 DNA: TGCGCCAGCGGACTAGCCTCCTACAATGAGCAGTTCTTC. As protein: CASGLASYNEQFF.

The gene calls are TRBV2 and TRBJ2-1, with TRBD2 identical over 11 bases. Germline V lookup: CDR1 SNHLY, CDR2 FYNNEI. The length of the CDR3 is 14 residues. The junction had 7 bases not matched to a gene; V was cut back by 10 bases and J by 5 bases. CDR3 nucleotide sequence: TGTGCCACCCTGACTAGCGGGGCTCACAATGAGCAGTTCTTC. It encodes CATLTSGAHNEQFF.

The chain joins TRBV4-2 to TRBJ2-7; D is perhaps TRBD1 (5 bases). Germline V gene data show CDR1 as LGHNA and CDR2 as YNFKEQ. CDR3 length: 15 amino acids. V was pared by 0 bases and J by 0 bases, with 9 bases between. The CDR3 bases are TGTGCCAGCAGCCAAGATGAAGGACACTCCTACGAGCAGTACTTC. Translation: CASSQDEGHSYEQYF.

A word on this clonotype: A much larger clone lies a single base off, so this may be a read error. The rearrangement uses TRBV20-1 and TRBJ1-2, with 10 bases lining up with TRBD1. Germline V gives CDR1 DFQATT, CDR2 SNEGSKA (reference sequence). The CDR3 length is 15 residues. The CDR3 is CSARARTGGNYGHTF. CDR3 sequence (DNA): TGCAGTGCTAGAGCTCGGACAGGGGGGAACTATGGCCACACCTTC.

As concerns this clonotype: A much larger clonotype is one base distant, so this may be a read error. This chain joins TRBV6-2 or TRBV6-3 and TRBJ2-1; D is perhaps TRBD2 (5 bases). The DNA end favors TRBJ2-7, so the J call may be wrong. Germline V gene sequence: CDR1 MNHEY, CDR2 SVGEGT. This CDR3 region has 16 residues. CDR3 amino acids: CASSFAVVGGVNEQYF. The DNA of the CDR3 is TGTGCCAGCAGTTTTGCGGTAGTCGGAGGCGTCAATGAGCAGTACTTC.

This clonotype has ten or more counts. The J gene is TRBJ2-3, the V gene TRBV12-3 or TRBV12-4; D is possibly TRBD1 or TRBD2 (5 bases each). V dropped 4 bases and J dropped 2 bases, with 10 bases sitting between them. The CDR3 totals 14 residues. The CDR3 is CASSSGTTTDTQYF. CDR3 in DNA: TGTGCCAGCAGTTCCGGGACCACCACAGATACGCAGTATTTT.

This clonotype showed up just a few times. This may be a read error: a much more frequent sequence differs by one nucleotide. The CDR3 reads CASSLYRGSYNEQYF. The CDR3 DNA sequence: TGTGCCAGCAGCTTGTACAGGGGCTCCTACAATGAGCAGTACTTC. The chain has TRBV7-3 and TRBJ2-1; TRBD1 matches at 7 bases. The last part of the DNA fits TRBJ2-7 better; the J call may be wrong. CDR1 and CDR2 from the germline V gene are SGHTA and FQGTGA. This CDR3 has 15 residues.

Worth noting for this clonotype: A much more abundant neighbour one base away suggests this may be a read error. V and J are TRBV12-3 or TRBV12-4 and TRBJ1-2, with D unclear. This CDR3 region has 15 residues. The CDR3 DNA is TGTGCCAGCAGTTTAGTACGAGTCGGCAGATATGGCTGCACCTTC. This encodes CASSLVRVGRYGCTF.

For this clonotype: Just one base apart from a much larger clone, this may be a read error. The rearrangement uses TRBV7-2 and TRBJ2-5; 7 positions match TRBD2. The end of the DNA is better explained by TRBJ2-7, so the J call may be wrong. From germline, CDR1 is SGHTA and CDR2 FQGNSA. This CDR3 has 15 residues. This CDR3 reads CASSSFWGGGYEQYF. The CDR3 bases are TGTGCCAGCAGTTCCTTTTGGGGGGGTGGCTACGAGCAGTACTTC.

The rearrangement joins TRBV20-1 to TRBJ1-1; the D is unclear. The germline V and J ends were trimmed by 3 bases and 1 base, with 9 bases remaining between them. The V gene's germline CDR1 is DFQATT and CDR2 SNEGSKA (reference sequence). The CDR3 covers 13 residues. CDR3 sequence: CSASDRWNTEAFF. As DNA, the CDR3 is TGCAGTGCTAGCGATAGGTGGAACACTGAAGCTTTCTTT.

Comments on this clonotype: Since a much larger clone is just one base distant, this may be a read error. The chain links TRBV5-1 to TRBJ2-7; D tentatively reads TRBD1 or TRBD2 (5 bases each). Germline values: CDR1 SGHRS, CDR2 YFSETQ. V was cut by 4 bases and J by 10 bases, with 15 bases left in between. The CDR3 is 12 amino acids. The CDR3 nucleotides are TGCGCCAGCAGCGTCCATGGGGGAGCACAGTACTTC. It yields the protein CASSVHGGAQYF.

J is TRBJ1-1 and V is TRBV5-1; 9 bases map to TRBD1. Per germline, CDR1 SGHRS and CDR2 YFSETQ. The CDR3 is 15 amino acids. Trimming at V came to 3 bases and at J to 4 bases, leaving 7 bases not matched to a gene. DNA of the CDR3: TGCGCCAGCAGCTGGGGGACAGGGTTTTTCACTGAAGCTTTCTTT. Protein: CASSWGTGFFTEAFF.

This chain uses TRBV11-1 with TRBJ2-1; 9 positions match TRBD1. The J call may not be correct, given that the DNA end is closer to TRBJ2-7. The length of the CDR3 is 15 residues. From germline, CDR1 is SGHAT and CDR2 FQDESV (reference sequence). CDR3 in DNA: TGTGCCAGCAGCCCCGACAGGGGGGCCTACAATGAGCAGTACTTC. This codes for CASSPDRGAYNEQYF.

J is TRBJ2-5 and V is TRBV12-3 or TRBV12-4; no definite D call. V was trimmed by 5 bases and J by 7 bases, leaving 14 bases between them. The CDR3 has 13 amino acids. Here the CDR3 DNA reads TGTGCCAGCAGTCCCCGGTCTGGTGGGACCCAGTACTTC. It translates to CASSPRSGGTQYF.

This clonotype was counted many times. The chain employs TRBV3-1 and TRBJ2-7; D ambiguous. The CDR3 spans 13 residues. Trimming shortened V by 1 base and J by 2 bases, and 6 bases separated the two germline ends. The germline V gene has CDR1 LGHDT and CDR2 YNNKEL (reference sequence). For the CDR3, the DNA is TGTGCCAGCAGCCAAGCTGGGACCTACGAGCAGTACTTC. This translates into CASSQAGTYEQYF.

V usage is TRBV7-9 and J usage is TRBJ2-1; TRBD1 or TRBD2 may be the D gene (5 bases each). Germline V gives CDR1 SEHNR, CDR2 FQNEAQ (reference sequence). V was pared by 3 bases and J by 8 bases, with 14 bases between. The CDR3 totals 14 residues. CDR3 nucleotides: TGTGCCAGCAGCTTTAGAGGGGCGGTAGATGAGCAGTTCTTC. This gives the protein CASSFRGAVDEQFF.

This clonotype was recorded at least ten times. The CDR3 nucleotides read TGTGCCAGCGGACAGTCTCCTCAAGAGACCCAGTACTTC. Encoded protein: CASGQSPQETQYF. The chain has TRBV25-1 and TRBJ2-5; possible D gene TRBD1, 6 bases. The CDR3 consists of 13 residues. Trimming shortened V by 8 bases and J by 2 bases, and 12 bases separated the two germline ends. Per the germline V gene, CDR1 is MGHDK and CDR2 is SYGVNS.

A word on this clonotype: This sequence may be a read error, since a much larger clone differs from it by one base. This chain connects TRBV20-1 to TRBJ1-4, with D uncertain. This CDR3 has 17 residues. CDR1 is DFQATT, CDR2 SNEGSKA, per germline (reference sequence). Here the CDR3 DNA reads TGCAGTGCTAGAGATGCGCGATCCCAACTTGTTAATGGAAAACTGTTTTTT. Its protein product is CSARDARSQLVNGKLFF.